The clone carrying this TCR beta chain was observed a handful of times. The data are from a study of T cells in Graves' hyperthyroidism and ophthalmopathy. The CDR3 totals 16 residues. The germline V gene has CDR1 ENHRY and CDR2 SYGVKD. V was pared by 5 bases and J by 0 bases, with 15 bases between. Using RNA transcripts as the source, TCR beta CDR3 regions were amplified. The TCR CDR3 was amplified in a first-round RT-PCR using the HTBI primer set. TCRdb re-called the multiplex PCR reads through MiXCR, storing one row per CDR3 protein. The table shows nearly 750,000 distinct CDR3 sequences, with 30% to 40% occurring only once.

The sequenced sample consisted of blood. The chain recombines TRBV10-3 with TRBJ2-3; tentative D call: TRBD2 (7 bases). The clonotype comes from a middle-aged woman with Graves' hyperthyroidism. The CDR3 DNA reads as TGTGCCATCAGTAAAAGCGGGACATTAAGCACAGATACGCAGTATTTT. Translation gives CAISKSGTLSTDTQYF.